The present entry profiles one T cell receptor beta chain with its context. CDR1 and CDR2 (germline): LGHDT, YNNKEL (reference sequence). CDR3 length: 14 residues. Unmatched junction bases numbered 2, after V lost 1 base and J lost 8 bases. This sample was taken from a study of control samples from healthy donors and cancer patients. Profiling relied on immunoSEQ multiplex PCR, and the TCRdb table lists in-frame clones only, not all of them. The sample shows around 130,000 clones, around 93% of them seen only once. What was sequenced was blood. The V gene is TRBV3-1 (or the pseudogene TRBV3-2), the J gene TRBJ2-1, with 10 bases aligning to TRBD1. This receptor was obtained from a man younger than 30 in good health. The CDR3: CASSQGTGGDEQFF. The CDR3 DNA reads TGTGCCAGCAGCCAAGGGACAGGGGGAGATGAGCAGTTCTTC.